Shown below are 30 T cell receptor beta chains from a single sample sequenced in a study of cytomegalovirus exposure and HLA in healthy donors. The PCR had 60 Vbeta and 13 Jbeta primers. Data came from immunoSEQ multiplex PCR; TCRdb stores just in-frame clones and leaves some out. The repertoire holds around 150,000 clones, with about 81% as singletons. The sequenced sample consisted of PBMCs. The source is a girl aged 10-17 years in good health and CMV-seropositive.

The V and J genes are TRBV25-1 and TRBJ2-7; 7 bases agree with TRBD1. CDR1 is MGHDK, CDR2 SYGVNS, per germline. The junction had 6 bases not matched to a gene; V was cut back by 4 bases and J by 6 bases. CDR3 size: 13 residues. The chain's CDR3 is CASSGWTGFEQYF. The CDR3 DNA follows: TGTGCCAGCAGTGGCTGGACAGGTTTCGAGCAGTACTTC.

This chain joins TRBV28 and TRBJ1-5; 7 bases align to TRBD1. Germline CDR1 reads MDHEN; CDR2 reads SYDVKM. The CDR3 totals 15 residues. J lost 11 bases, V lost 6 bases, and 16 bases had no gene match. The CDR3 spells CASRPGTVITQAQHF. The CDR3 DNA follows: TGTGCCAGCAGACCAGGGACAGTCATCACCCAGGCCCAGCATTTT.

The CDR3 loop is CASSMGTGGTAEAFF. Here the CDR3 DNA reads TGTGCCAGTAGTATGGGGACAGGGGGGACGGCTGAAGCTTTCTTT. The chain links TRBV19 to TRBJ1-1; 11 nucleotides match TRBD1. The J segment lost 6 bases and the V segment lost 3 bases, leaving 6 bases of the junction unmatched. CDR3 size: 15 residues. Germline CDR1 is LNHDA and CDR2 is SQIVND (reference sequence).

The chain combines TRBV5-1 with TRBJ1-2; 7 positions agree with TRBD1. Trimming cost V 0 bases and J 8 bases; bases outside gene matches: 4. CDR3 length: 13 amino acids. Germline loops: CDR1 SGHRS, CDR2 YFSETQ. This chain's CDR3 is CASSLEGAGGYTF. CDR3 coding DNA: TGCGCCAGCAGCTTGGAGGGGGCAGGAGGCTACACCTTC. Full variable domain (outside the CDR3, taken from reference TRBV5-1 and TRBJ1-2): KAGVTQTPRYLIKTRGQQVTLSCSPISGHRSVSWYQQTPGQGLQFLFEYFSETQRNKGNFPGRFSGRQFSNSRSEMNVSTLELGDSALYLCASSLEGAGGYTFGSGTRLTVV.

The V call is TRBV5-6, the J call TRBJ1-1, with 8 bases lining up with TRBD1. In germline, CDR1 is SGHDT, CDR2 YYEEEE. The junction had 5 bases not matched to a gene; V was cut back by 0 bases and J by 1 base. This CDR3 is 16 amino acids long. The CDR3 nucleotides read TGTGCCAGCAGCTTGGGTGTGGGACAGGAGAACACTGAAGCTTTCTTT. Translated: CASSLGVGQENTEAFF.

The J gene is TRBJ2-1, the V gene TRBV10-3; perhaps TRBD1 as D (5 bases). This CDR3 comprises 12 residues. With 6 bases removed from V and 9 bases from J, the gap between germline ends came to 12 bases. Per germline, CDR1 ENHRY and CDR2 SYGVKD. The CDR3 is CAISQGRVEQFF. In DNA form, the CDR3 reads TGTGCCATCAGCCAGGGTCGGGTTGAGCAGTTCTTC.

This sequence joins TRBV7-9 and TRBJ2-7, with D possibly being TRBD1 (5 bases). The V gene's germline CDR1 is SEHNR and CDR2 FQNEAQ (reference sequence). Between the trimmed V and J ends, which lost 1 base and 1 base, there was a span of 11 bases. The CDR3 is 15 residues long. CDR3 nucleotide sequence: TGTGCCAGCAGCTTAGTAGTACAGGCTTCCTACGAGCAGTACTTC. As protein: CASSLVVQASYEQYF.

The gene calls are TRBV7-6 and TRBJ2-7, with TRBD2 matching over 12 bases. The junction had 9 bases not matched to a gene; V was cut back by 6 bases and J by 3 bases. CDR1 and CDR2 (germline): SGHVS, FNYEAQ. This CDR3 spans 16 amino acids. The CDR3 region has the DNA TGTGCCAGCAGTCCGGGACTAGCGGGTCAGAGCTACGAGCAGTACTTC. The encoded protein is CASSPGLAGQSYEQYF.

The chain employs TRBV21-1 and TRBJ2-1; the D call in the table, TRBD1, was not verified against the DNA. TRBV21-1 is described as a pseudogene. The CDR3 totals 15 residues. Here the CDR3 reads CASSKGGTGTDEQFF. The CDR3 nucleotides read TGTGCCAGCAGCAAAGGGGGGACAGGTACAGATGAGCAGTTCTTC.

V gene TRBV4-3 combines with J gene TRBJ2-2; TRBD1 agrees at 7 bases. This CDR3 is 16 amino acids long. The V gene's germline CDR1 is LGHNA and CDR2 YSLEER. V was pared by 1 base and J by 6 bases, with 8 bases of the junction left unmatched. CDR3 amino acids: CASSQGSGQGAGELFF. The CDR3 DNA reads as TGCGCCAGCAGCCAAGGGAGTGGGCAGGGGGCCGGGGAGCTGTTTTTT.

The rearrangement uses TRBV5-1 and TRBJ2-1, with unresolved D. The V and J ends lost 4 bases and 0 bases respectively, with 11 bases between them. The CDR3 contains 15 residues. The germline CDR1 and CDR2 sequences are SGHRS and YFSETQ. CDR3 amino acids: CASSLGPFSYNEQFF. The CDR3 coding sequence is TGCGCCAGCAGCCTTGGCCCGTTCTCCTACAATGAGCAGTTCTTC.

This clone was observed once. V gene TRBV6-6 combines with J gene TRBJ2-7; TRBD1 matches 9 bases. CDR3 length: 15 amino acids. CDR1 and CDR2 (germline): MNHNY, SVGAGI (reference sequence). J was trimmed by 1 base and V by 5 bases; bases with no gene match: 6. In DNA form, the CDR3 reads TGTGCCAGCAGTAACCCGGACAGGGGTTCCTACGAGCAGTACTTC. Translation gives CASSNPDRGSYEQYF.

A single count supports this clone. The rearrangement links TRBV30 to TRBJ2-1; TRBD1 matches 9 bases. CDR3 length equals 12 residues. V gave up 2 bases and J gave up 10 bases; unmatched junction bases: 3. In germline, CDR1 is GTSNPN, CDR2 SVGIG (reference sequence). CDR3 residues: CAWSWDRAEQFF. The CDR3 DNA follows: TGTGCCTGGAGTTGGGACAGGGCAGAGCAGTTCTTC.

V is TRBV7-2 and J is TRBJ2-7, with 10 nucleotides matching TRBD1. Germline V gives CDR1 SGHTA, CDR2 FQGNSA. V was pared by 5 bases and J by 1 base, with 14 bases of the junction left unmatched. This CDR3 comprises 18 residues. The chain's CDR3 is CASSHMTRWGQGSYEQYF. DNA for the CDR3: TGTGCCAGCAGCCATATGACGAGGTGGGGACAGGGGTCCTACGAGCAGTACTTC.

The CDR3 DNA is TGTGCCAGCAGTTACGATTTCGACAGGCGAAACACTGAAGCTTTCTTT. Residues: CASSYDFDRRNTEAFF. This chain joins TRBV6-5 and TRBJ1-1, with D possibly matching TRBD1 (6 bases). CDR3 length equals 16 residues. Trimming pared 2 bases from V and 2 bases from J, leaving 15 bases between. Germline V CDR1 and CDR2: MNHEY, SVGAGI.

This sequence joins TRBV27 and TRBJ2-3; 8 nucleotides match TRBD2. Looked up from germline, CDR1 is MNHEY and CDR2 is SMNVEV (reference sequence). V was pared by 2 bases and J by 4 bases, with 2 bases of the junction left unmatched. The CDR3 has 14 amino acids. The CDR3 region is CASSLPGLADTQYF. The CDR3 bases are TGTGCCAGCAGTTTACCGGGACTAGCAGATACGCAGTATTTT.

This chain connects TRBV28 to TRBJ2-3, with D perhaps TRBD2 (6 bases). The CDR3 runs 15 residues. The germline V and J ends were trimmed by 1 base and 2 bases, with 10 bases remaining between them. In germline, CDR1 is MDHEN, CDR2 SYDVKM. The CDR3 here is CASSLLGRTTDTQYF. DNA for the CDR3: TGTGCCAGCAGTTTATTAGGGAGGACCACAGATACGCAGTATTTT.

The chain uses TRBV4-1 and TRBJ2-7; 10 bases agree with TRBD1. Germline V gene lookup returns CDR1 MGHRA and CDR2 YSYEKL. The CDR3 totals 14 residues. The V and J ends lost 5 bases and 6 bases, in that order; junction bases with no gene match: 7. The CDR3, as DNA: TGCGCCAGCAGCGTTCGACAGGGGGCAGTCGAGCAGTACTTC. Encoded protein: CASSVRQGAVEQYF.

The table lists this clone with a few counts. In DNA, the CDR3 is TGCGCCAGCAGCCAGGGTGGCCAAGAGACCCAGTACTTC. This encodes CASSQGGQETQYF. The chain joins TRBV10-1 to TRBJ2-5; D possibly corresponds to TRBD1 (5 bases). Trimming stripped 6 bases from V and 1 base from J, with 9 bases between. The CDR3 has 13 amino acids. In germline, CDR1 is WNHNN, CDR2 SYGVQD (reference sequence).

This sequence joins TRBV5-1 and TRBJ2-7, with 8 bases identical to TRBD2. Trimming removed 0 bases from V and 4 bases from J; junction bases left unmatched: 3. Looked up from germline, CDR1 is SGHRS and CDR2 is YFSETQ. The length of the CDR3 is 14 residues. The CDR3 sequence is CASSLVSGSYEQYF. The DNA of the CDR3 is TGCGCCAGCAGCTTGGTCAGCGGGAGTTACGAGCAGTACTTC.

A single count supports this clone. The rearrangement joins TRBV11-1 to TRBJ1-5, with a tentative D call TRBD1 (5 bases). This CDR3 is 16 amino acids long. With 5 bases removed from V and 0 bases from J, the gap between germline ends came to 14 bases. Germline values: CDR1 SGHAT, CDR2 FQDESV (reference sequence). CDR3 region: CASSRRALDSNQPQHF. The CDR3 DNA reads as TGTGCCAGCAGCCGCAGGGCCCTTGATAGCAATCAGCCCCAGCATTTT.

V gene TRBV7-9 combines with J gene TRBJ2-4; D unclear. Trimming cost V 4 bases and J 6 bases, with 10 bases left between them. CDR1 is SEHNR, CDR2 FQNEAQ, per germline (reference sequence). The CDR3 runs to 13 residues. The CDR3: CASSSADINIQYF. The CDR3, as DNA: TGTGCCAGCAGCTCAGCCGACATAAACATTCAGTACTTC.

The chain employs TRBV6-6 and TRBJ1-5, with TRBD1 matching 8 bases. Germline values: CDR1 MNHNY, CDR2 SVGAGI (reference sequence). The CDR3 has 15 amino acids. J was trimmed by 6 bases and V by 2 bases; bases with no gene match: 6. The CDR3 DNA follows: TGTGCCAGCAGTTACGGACAGGGTTGGGGTCAGCCCCAGCATTTT. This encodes CASSYGQGWGQPQHF.

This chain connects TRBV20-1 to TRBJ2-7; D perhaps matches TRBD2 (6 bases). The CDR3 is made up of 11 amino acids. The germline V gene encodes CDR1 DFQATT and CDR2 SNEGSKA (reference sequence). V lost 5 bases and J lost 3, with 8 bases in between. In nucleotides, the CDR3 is TGCAGTGCTCTTAGCGGCTACGAGCAGTACTTC. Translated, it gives CSALSGYEQYF.

The CDR3 sequence: CASSLRGGIGELFF. CDR3 sequence (DNA): TGTGCCAGCAGCCTTCGGGGGGGCATCGGGGAGCTGTTTTTT. The chain uses TRBV9 and TRBJ2-2, with 8 bases identical to TRBD2. With 4 bases clipped from V and 7 bases from J, the junction kept 6 bases outside the gene matches. CDR1 is SGDLS, CDR2 YYNGEE, per germline. This CDR3 contains 14 residues.

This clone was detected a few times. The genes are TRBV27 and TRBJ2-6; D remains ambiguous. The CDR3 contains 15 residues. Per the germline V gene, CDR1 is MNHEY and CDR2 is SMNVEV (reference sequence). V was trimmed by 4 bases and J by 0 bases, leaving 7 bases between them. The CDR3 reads CASSSHSSGANVLTF. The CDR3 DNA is TGTGCCAGCAGTTCCCACAGCTCTGGGGCCAACGTCCTGACTTTC. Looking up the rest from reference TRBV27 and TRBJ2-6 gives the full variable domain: EAQVTQNPRYLITVTGKKLTVTCSQNMNHEYMSWYRQDPGLGLRQIYYSMNVEVTDKGDVPEGYKVSRKEKRNFPLILESPSPNQTSLYFCASSSHSSGANVLTFGAGSRLTVL.

CDR3 sequence reads: CASSFPSGQGNQPQHF. The CDR3 DNA follows: TGTGCCAGCAGTTTCCCGTCGGGACAGGGCAATCAGCCCCAGCATTTT. The J gene is TRBJ1-5, the V gene TRBV28; the match to TRBD1 covers 8 bases. After removal of 3 bases from V and 2 bases from J, the junction contained 6 bases not matched to a gene. CDR1 and CDR2 from the germline V gene are MDHEN and SYDVKM. The CDR3 runs to 16 residues.

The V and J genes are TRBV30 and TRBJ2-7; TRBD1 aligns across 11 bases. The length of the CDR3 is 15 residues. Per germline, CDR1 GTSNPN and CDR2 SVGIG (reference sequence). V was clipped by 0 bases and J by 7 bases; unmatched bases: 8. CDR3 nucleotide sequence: TGTGCCTGGAGTGTTAGATTGGGACAGGGGGTTGAGCAGTACTTC. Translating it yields CAWSVRLGQGVEQYF.

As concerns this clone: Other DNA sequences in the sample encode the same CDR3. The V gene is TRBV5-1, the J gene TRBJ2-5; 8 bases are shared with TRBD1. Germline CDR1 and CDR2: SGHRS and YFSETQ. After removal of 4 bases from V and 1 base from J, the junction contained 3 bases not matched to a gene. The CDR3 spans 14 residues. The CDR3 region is CASSPGTGQETQYF. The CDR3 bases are TGCGCCAGCAGCCCAGGGACAGGCCAAGAGACCCAGTACTTC.

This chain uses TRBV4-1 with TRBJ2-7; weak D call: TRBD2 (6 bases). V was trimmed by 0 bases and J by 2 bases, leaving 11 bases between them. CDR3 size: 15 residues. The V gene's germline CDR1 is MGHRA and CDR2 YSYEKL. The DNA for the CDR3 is TGCGCCAGCAGCCAAGATGGCGGGGTAGCCTACGAGCAGTACTTC. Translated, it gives CASSQDGGVAYEQYF.